The 9 T cell receptor beta chains presented below share a single source sample, sequenced in a study of shared clonotypes between healthy human individuals. TCRdb's copy holds only in-frame clones and misses some; the assay was immunoSEQ multiplex PCR. The table shows hundreds of thousands of clones, with 90% to 96% occurring only once. The sequenced material came from naive CD4+ T cells sorted from blood. Subset noted: CD45RA+ positively selected. The receptor source for this set is a woman between 25 and 40 years old in good health.

The chain employs TRBV28 and TRBJ2-5, with no clear D. The J call may be incorrect, as the DNA end agrees better with TRBJ2-7. This CDR3 has 15 amino acids. CDR1 MDHEN and CDR2 SYDVKM come from the germline V gene. CDR3 in DNA: TGTGCCACCATCCGTAGGTGGCTCCGGGTTTACGAGCAGTACTTC. It is translated as CATIRRWLRVYEQYF.

V gene TRBV30 combines with J gene TRBJ2-7, with D hard to call. The CDR3 is 14 residues long. With 6 bases removed from V and 0 bases from J, the gap between germline ends came to 15 bases. CDR1 and CDR2 (germline): GTSNPN, SVGIG (reference sequence). The CDR3 loop is CACVDGRSSYEQYF. The DNA for the CDR3 is TGTGCCTGCGTTGACGGCCGGAGCTCCTACGAGCAGTACTTC. The full variable domain, in which reference TRBV30 and TRBJ2-7 provide the parts outside the CDR3, is SQTIHQWPATLVQPVGSPLSLECTVEGTSNPNLYWYRQAAGRGLQLLFYSVGIGQISSEVPQNLSASRPQDRQFILSSKKLLLSDSGFYLCACVDGRSSYEQYFGPGTRLTVT.

The V and J genes are TRBV6-6 and TRBJ2-3, with TRBD2 matching over 7 bases. CDR1 and CDR2 (germline): MNHNY, SVGAGI (reference sequence). The CDR3 length is 16 residues. The junction had 7 bases not matched to a gene; V was cut back by 4 bases and J by 0 bases. The CDR3 here is CASSSSLAPSTDTQYF. In DNA, the CDR3 is TGTGCCAGCAGTTCCTCACTAGCGCCAAGCACAGATACGCAGTATTTT.

Details on this clone: Distinct nucleotide sequences in the sample also encode this CDR3. The chain combines TRBV4-1 with TRBJ2-3, with 9 positions matching TRBD2. The trim removed 4 bases at V and 1 base at J, leaving 9 bases unmatched. CDR3 length: 17 residues. CDR1 and CDR2 (germline): MGHRA, YSYEKL. CDR3 residues: CASSPLVAGVGTDTQYF. The CDR3 DNA reads as TGCGCCAGCAGCCCCCTAGTAGCGGGAGTGGGCACAGATACGCAGTATTTT.

This chain uses TRBV7-3 with TRBJ1-2; a possible D gene is TRBD1 (5 bases). CDR1 is SGHTA and CDR2 is FQGTGA in the germline V gene. CDR3 size: 13 residues. The V end lost 0 bases, the J end lost 8 bases, and 10 bases lay between the germline ends. The CDR3 is CASSLTGDNGYTF. The CDR3 region has the DNA TGTGCCAGCAGCTTAACAGGGGATAACGGCTACACCTTC.

The V call is TRBV7-8, the J call TRBJ2-1, with 12 bases aligning to TRBD1. The CDR3 loop spans 15 amino acids. Germline V gene data show CDR1 as SGHVS and CDR2 as FQNEAQ. Germline trimming cut 5 bases from V and 7 bases from J; bases unmatched to any gene: 6. In DNA, the CDR3 is TGTGCCAGCAGCCAGGGACAGGGGGCGTATAATGAGCAGTTCTTC. This sequence encodes CASSQGQGAYNEQFF.

This clone was detected once. The V gene is TRBV18, the J gene TRBJ1-4; no clear D. Trimming pared 1 base from V and 6 bases from J, leaving 12 bases between. The CDR3 is made up of 15 amino acids. Germline assignment: CDR1 KGHSH and CDR2 LQKENI. The DNA for the CDR3 is TGTGCCAGCTCACCACGGGAACAGACCTATGAAAAACTGTTTTTT. It yields the protein CASSPREQTYEKLFF.

This chain joins TRBV29-1 and TRBJ2-1; 11 nucleotides line up with TRBD2. The CDR3 extends over 17 amino acids. V shed 4 bases and J 2 bases; nucleotides not matched to a gene: 10. The germline CDR1 and CDR2 sequences are SQVTM and ANQGSEA. CDR3 in DNA: TGCAGCGTTGGCCTAGCGGGAGGACCCACAACCTACAATGAGCAGTTCTTC. Protein: CSVGLAGGPTTYNEQFF.

This sequence joins TRBV7-2 and TRBJ2-6, with 14 positions matching TRBD2. CDR3 size: 19 residues. The germline CDR1 and CDR2 sequences are SGHTA and FQGNSA. The trim removed 5 bases at V and 1 base at J, leaving 7 bases unmatched. The CDR3 is CASSPPGLAGDSGANVLTF. The CDR3 DNA reads as TGTGCCAGCAGCCCCCCGGGACTAGCGGGGGATTCTGGGGCCAACGTCCTGACTTTC.